The next 7 T cell receptor beta chains were all read from a single sample in a study of blood T cells in healthy people across ages. A second PCR of about 6 to 12 cycles used a sample-barcoded 5' primer and a J-beta primer mix. Using its own MiXCR run on the 5' RACE reads, TCRdb lists one record per CDR3 protein. The sample lists hundreds of thousands of distinct CDR3 sequences; about 28% were seen once. The sequencing input was blood. These receptors came from a woman of 80 years or more in good health.

This sequence joins TRBV28 and TRBJ1-2; D remains unclear. The V and J ends lost 2 bases and 5 bases respectively, with 15 bases between them. The CDR3 totals 15 residues. Germline V gene lookup returns CDR1 MDHEN and CDR2 SYDVKM. The CDR3 loop is CASSLRPVRTYGYTF. The CDR3 DNA reads TGTGCCAGCAGTTTACGTCCAGTCCGAACTTATGGCTACACCTTC.

The chain carries TRBV29-1 and TRBJ2-5; maybe TRBD2 (5 bases). Trimming left V 7 bases short and J 11 bases short, with 20 bases between. This CDR3 is 12 amino acids long. Per germline, CDR1 SQVTM and CDR2 ANQGSEA. CDR3 protein: CSAVVGSGEQYF. The CDR3 DNA follows: TGCAGCGCTGTCGTAGGGAGTGGGGAGCAGTACTTC. Drawing the rest from reference TRBV29-1 and TRBJ2-5, the complete variable domain is SAVISQKPSRDICQRGTSLTIQCQVDSQVTMMFWYRQQPGQSLTLIATANQGSEATYESGFVIDKFPISRPNLTFSTLTVSNMSPEDSSIYLCSAVVGSGEQYFGPGTRLLVL.

This clonotype was counted many times. The chain links TRBV27 to TRBJ2-3, with TRBD2 as a possible D gene (7 bases). Trimming removed 2 bases at V and 5 bases at J, with 14 bases between. The germline CDR1 and CDR2 sequences are MNHEY and SMNVEV (reference sequence). The CDR3 sequence is 15 residues long. The CDR3 DNA reads as TGTGCCAGCAGTTTAAGGGGGGGGCGGGAAGATACGCAGTATTTT. Translating gives CASSLRGGREDTQYF.

This clonotype showed up many times. The genes are TRBV20-1 and TRBJ1-4, with D perhaps TRBD1 (6 bases). The germline CDR1 and CDR2 sequences are DFQATT and SNEGSKA (reference sequence). The CDR3 contains 15 residues. V shed 2 bases and J shed 7 bases, with 17 bases lying between them. The CDR3 reads CSARSQMGGAEKLFF. The CDR3, as DNA: TGCAGTGCTAGATCCCAGATGGGGGGGGCTGAAAAACTGTTTTTT.

Turning to this clonotype: Possible read error: a much larger clone is one base away. The chain uses TRBV13 and TRBJ2-1, with D perhaps matching TRBD2 (7 bases). This CDR3 is built from 16 residues. CDR1 is PRHDT, CDR2 FYEKMQ, per germline (reference sequence). With 5 bases removed from V and 7 bases from J, the gap between germline ends came to 21 bases. The CDR3 nucleotides are TGTGCCAGCAGCCCCCGGGGGGCCAGTGGCCTTAATGAGCAGTTCTTC. This gives the protein CASSPRGASGLNEQFF.

This clonotype was detected ten times or more. The CDR3: CASSQDLASLRPTDTQYF. CDR3 bases: TGTGCCAGCAGCCAAGATCTGGCTAGCCTAAGACCCACAGATACGCAGTATTTT. This rearrangement joins TRBV3-1 to TRBJ2-3, with a possible D match to TRBD2 (5 bases). The germline V gene encodes CDR1 LGHDT and CDR2 YNNKEL (reference sequence). The CDR3 loop spans 18 amino acids. Trimming pared 0 bases from V and 2 bases from J, leaving 18 bases between.

This clonotype appeared a few times. J is TRBJ1-5 and V is TRBV15; 7 positions agree with TRBD1. The CDR3 consists of 20 residues. V shed 0 bases and J 0 bases; nucleotides not matched to a gene: 14. Per germline, CDR1 LNHNV and CDR2 YYDKDF (reference sequence). Here the CDR3 reads CATSRDIVGQKKYSNQPQHF. The CDR3 nucleotides read TGTGCCACCAGCAGAGATATCGTGGGACAGAAAAAGTATAGCAATCAGCCCCAGCATTTT. The whole variable domain, filled in from reference TRBV15 and TRBJ1-5, reads DAMVIQNPRYQVTQFGKPVTLSCSQTLNHNVMYWYQQKSSQAPKLLFHYYDKDFNNEADTPDNFQSRRPNTSFCFLDIRSPGLGDTAMYLCATSRDIVGQKKYSNQPQHFGDGTRLSIL.